The 18 T cell receptor beta chains given below trace back to one sample, sequenced in a study of T cell clones after liver transplantation. Produced via immunoSEQ multiplex PCR; TCRdb's table is partial and in-frame only. The table has around 78,000 clones, 83% seen once. The sequencing used CD4+ T cells from blood, collected at the 22-month timepoint. These TCRs come from a human patient who received a liver transplant. Certain T cells may be donor cells from the graft.

The DNA for the CDR3 is TGCGCCAGCAGTGCGGTAGCGGGGGAAGAAGATACGCAGTATTTT. Residues: CASSAVAGEEDTQYF. This sequence joins TRBV5-1 and TRBJ2-3; 9 bases agree with TRBD2. The J segment lost 5 bases and the V segment lost 5 bases, leaving 9 bases of the junction unmatched. The CDR3 has 15 amino acids. Germline lookup yields CDR1 SGHRS and CDR2 YFSETQ.

This CDR3 is CASGREGPSYNEQFF. The CDR3 nucleotides read TGCGCCAGCGGACGGGAGGGGCCCTCCTACAATGAGCAGTTCTTC. This chain links TRBV5-1 with TRBJ2-1; 8 bases align to TRBD2. Per germline, CDR1 SGHRS and CDR2 YFSETQ. V dropped 7 bases and J dropped 0; count of bases not matched to a gene: 6. This CDR3 spans 15 amino acids.

V and J are TRBV27 and TRBJ2-2, with a tentative D call TRBD2 (6 bases). CDR1 MNHEY and CDR2 SMNVEV come from the germline V gene (reference sequence). There are 18 residues in the CDR3. The V and J ends lost 3 bases and 0 bases respectively, with 17 bases between them. CDR3 region: CASSFRPGALANTGELFF. The DNA of the CDR3 is TGTGCCAGCAGTTTCCGTCCGGGAGCGTTGGCGAACACCGGGGAGCTGTTTTTT.

The genes are TRBV21-1 and TRBJ2-3; TRBD1 was called by the table and not checked on the DNA. TRBV21-1 is a documented pseudogene. The CDR3 runs 17 residues. DNA for the CDR3: TGTGCCAGCAGCAATCCCCGGGACAGTGGGCTGACAGATACGCAGTATTTT. Its translation is CASSNPRDSGLTDTQYF.

The rearrangement links TRBV7-2 to TRBJ2-2, with D maybe TRBD2 (6 bases). V lost 1 base and J 7 bases, leaving 13 bases between the germline ends. From germline, CDR1 is SGHTA and CDR2 FQGNSA. CDR3 length: 15 residues. CDR3 sequence: CASSLEGSGIGELFF. The DNA for the CDR3 is TGTGCCAGCAGCTTAGAAGGTAGCGGAATCGGGGAGCTGTTTTTT.

The CDR3 spells CASNAPTVQETQYF. The CDR3 nucleotides are TGTGCCAGCAACGCCCCCACGGTCCAAGAGACCCAGTACTTC. The chain links TRBV28 to TRBJ2-5; no definite D call. Germline assignment: CDR1 MDHEN and CDR2 SYDVKM. The CDR3 runs to 14 residues. V was clipped by 7 bases and J by 1 base, with 13 bases between them.

The chain employs TRBV7-7 and TRBJ2-2; no reliable D call. The CDR3 length is 13 residues. V gave up 5 bases and J gave up 6 bases, with 10 bases separating them. Looked up from germline, CDR1 is SSHAT and CDR2 is FNYEAQ (reference sequence). The CDR3 DNA sequence: TGTGCCAGCAGCCTAGACTCCCCCGGGGAGCTGTTTTTT. It codes for CASSLDSPGELFF.

This chain uses TRBV27 with TRBJ2-5; 13 bases map to TRBD2. The CDR3 runs 18 residues. V lost 2 bases and J lost 5; bases outside the gene matches: 11. Germline V gene data show CDR1 as MNHEY and CDR2 as SMNVEV (reference sequence). DNA for the CDR3: TGTGCCAGCAGTTTACGTATGACTAGCGGGAGGTATAGGGAGACCCAGTACTTC. This encodes CASSLRMTSGRYRETQYF.

The chain carries TRBV30 and TRBJ1-1, with D unclear. This CDR3 has 14 amino acids. Trimming took off 3 bases at V and 6 bases at J, with 17 bases between the two ends. Germline V gives CDR1 GTSNPN, CDR2 SVGIG (reference sequence). The CDR3 spells CAWRKKTRAAEAFF. As DNA, the CDR3 is TGTGCCTGGAGGAAAAAAACCCGGGCCGCTGAAGCTTTCTTT.

This rearrangement joins TRBV7-9 to TRBJ2-1; 7 bases map to TRBD2. V trimming: 2 bases; J trimming: 4 bases; junction bases outside the gene matches: 8. CDR1 SEHNR and CDR2 FQNEAQ come from the germline V gene (reference sequence). The CDR3 has 16 amino acids. DNA of the CDR3: TGTGCCAGCAGCTTAAGGAGTCTAGCGGAATACAATGAGCAGTTCTTC. This gives the protein CASSLRSLAEYNEQFF.

The chain is built from TRBV19 and TRBJ2-7, with 8 nucleotides matching TRBD1. V shed 1 base, J shed 6 bases, and the junction held 5 bases outside the gene matches. The CDR3 runs 14 residues. CDR1 and CDR2 (germline): LNHDA, SQIVND (reference sequence). The CDR3 loop reads CASSIGQGTGEQYF. The CDR3 DNA is TGTGCCAGTAGTATAGGACAGGGGACGGGCGAGCAGTACTTC.

The genes are TRBV5-1 and TRBJ1-2; 7 bases map to TRBD1. The V gene's germline CDR1 is SGHRS and CDR2 YFSETQ. The CDR3 spans 14 residues. V lost 2 bases to trimming and J lost 8 bases; unmatched junction nucleotides: 9. CDR3 in amino acids: CASSLGGRGGGYTF. Written as DNA, the CDR3 is TGCGCCAGCAGCTTAGGGGGCAGGGGAGGAGGCTACACCTTC.

The rearrangement joins TRBV7-2 to TRBJ1-1; 7 bases are a match to TRBD1. The germline gives CDR1 SGHTA, CDR2 FQGNSA. Losses at the gene ends were 8 bases for V and 0 bases for J; bases not matched to a gene: 6. This CDR3 comprises 14 residues. The CDR3 sequence is CASGYRGLNTEAFF. Written as DNA, the CDR3 is TGTGCCAGCGGATACAGGGGCCTGAACACTGAAGCTTTCTTT.

V is TRBV4-1 and J is TRBJ2-7; TRBD2 agrees at 8 bases. Germline V gene data show CDR1 as MGHRA and CDR2 as YSYEKL. The length of the CDR3 is 16 residues. V trimming: 1 base; J trimming: 3 bases; junction bases outside the gene matches: 8. The CDR3 loop reads CASSQGEALADYEQYF. The DNA for the CDR3 is TGCGCCAGCAGCCAAGGAGAAGCACTAGCGGACTACGAGCAGTACTTC.

The genes are TRBV28 and TRBJ1-1, with TRBD1 matching over 8 bases. The CDR3 is 14 amino acids. J gave up 3 bases and V 7 bases, and 7 bases lay outside the gene matches. CDR1 and CDR2 (germline): MDHEN, SYDVKM. In DNA, the CDR3 is TGTGCCAGCACCGGGGACAGGTGGGACACTGAAGCTTTCTTT. Residues: CASTGDRWDTEAFF.

The CDR3 region has the DNA TGTGCCAGCAGCACGGACAGGAGCTCCTACGAGCAGTACTTC. Protein: CASSTDRSSYEQYF. The chain couples TRBV11-2 to TRBJ2-7; 7 bases match TRBD1. The CDR3 length is 14 residues. V lost 5 bases to trimming and J lost 0 bases; unmatched junction nucleotides: 4. The germline gives CDR1 SGHAT, CDR2 FQNNGV. Full variable domain (remainder filled in from reference TRBV11-2 and TRBJ2-7): EAGVAQSPRYKIIEKRQSVAFWCNPISGHATLYWYQQILGQGPKLLIQFQNNGVVDDSQLPKDRFSAERLKGVDSTLKIQPAKLEDSAVYLCASSTDRSSYEQYFGPGTRLTVT.

The V call is TRBV9, the J call TRBJ2-1; 10 bases are shared with TRBD2. V was clipped by 2 bases and J by 7 bases; unmatched bases: 6. From germline, CDR1 is SGDLS and CDR2 YYNGEE. CDR3 length: 15 amino acids. CDR3 nucleotides: TGTGCCAGCAGCGTTGGGCTAGCGGGGGAAAATGAGCAGTTCTTC. Translating it yields CASSVGLAGENEQFF.

J is TRBJ2-7 and V is TRBV19, with D uncertain. Looked up from germline, CDR1 is LNHDA and CDR2 is SQIVND (reference sequence). Trimming pared 2 bases from V and 4 bases from J, leaving 9 bases between. The CDR3 extends over 13 amino acids. This CDR3 reads CASSITYGYEQYF. The DNA for the CDR3 is TGTGCCAGTAGTATAACCTACGGATACGAGCAGTACTTC.